The 25 T cell receptor beta chains reported below all come from one sample, sequenced in a study of T cell responses to AZD1222 COVID-19 vaccine. Data came from immunoSEQ multiplex PCR; TCRdb stores just in-frame clones and leaves some out. Among 110,000 to 150,000 clones listed, about 94% were seen once. The sequenced sample was peripheral blood, obtained on day 0 of AZD1222 vaccination. The source is an adult in good health.

As DNA, the CDR3 is TGTGCCAGCAGCCAAGAAAATACTAATGAAAAACTGTTTTTT. Protein product: CASSQENTNEKLFF. The chain carries TRBV4-2 and TRBJ1-4, with D hard to call. Trimming took 0 bases from V and 2 from J, leaving 4 bases between them. The CDR3 sequence is 14 residues long. Germline V gives CDR1 LGHNA, CDR2 YNFKEQ.

V is TRBV5-5 and J is TRBJ1-1, with TRBD1 matching 7 bases. Losses at the gene ends were 5 bases for V and 1 base for J; bases not matched to a gene: 5. The CDR3 has 14 residues. Germline CDR1 reads SGHKS; CDR2 reads YYEKEE (reference sequence). In DNA form, the CDR3 reads TGTGCCAGCAGGACACACAGGGGGAACACTGAAGCTTTCTTT. Protein: CASRTHRGNTEAFF.

This clone came up a few times. The V gene is TRBV27, the J gene TRBJ2-5, with 13 bases that match TRBD2. The V gene end was trimmed by 6 bases and the J gene end by 5 bases; junction bases not matched to a gene: 6. This CDR3 contains 15 residues. Germline CDR1 and CDR2: MNHEY and SMNVEV (reference sequence). CDR3 amino acids: CASRVLAGGPETQYF. CDR3 DNA sequence: TGTGCCAGCAGGGTACTAGCGGGAGGGCCGGAGACCCAGTACTTC.

CDR3 nucleotide sequence: TGCGCCAGCAGCCAAGGCCCGGGGGAGTGGGACGAGCAGTACTTC. Residues: CASSQGPGEWDEQYF. J is TRBJ2-7 and V is TRBV4-1; a possible D gene is TRBD2 (6 bases). The V gene lost 1 base and the J gene lost 5 bases, with 15 bases spanning the gap. Germline loops: CDR1 MGHRA, CDR2 YSYEKL. The CDR3 consists of 15 residues.

This clone was picked up one time. The chain has TRBV28 and TRBJ1-5, with 9 bases identical to TRBD1. Per germline, CDR1 MDHEN and CDR2 SYDVKM. V dropped 5 bases and J dropped 0; count of bases not matched to a gene: 5. This CDR3 spans 16 amino acids. The CDR3 coding sequence is TGTGCCAGCAGTGGGACAGGGTTACTTAGCAATCAGCCCCAGCATTTT. Translating it yields CASSGTGLLSNQPQHF.

The CDR3 loop reads CASSQEDRDSYYNEQFF. In DNA, the CDR3 is TGTGCCAGCAGCCAAGAGGACCGGGACAGTTATTACAATGAGCAGTTCTTC. The chain employs TRBV14 and TRBJ2-1, with 7 bases matching TRBD1. With 0 bases clipped from V and 4 bases from J, the junction kept 9 bases outside the gene matches. Germline values: CDR1 SGHDN, CDR2 FVKESK. The CDR3 consists of 17 residues.

This chain connects TRBV5-1 to TRBJ2-1, with TRBD2 identical over 11 bases. Germline V CDR1 and CDR2: SGHRS, YFSETQ. The CDR3 is made up of 15 amino acids. V lost 0 bases to trimming and J lost 5 bases; unmatched junction nucleotides: 1. The chain's CDR3 is CASSLGLAGNNEQFF. The CDR3 coding sequence is TGCGCCAGCAGCTTGGGACTAGCGGGGAACAATGAGCAGTTCTTC.

V and J are TRBV27 and TRBJ1-3; D remains ambiguous. The CDR3 consists of 12 residues. Germline CDR1 is MNHEY and CDR2 is SMNVEV (reference sequence). V lost 5 bases, J lost 7 bases, and 9 bases lay in between. CDR3 DNA: TGTGCCAGCAGTCCCTTAGAGAACACCATATATTTT. The encoded protein is CASSPLENTIYF.

The sample holds one count of this clone. The rearrangement links TRBV11-3 to TRBJ2-1; 8 positions match TRBD2. CDR1 is SGHNT and CDR2 is YENEEA in the germline V gene. J gave up 9 bases and V 2 bases, and 15 bases lay outside the gene matches. The CDR3 consists of 17 residues. The CDR3 loop is CASSLKKRESFWVEQFF. In DNA, the CDR3 is TGTGCCAGCAGCTTAAAGAAGCGGGAGTCGTTTTGGGTTGAGCAGTTCTTC.

The chain combines TRBV10-3 with TRBJ2-1, with 10 bases lining up with TRBD2. The length of the CDR3 is 18 residues. The J segment lost 0 bases and the V segment lost 8 bases, leaving 13 bases of the junction unmatched. Per the germline V gene, CDR1 is ENHRY and CDR2 is SYGVKD. DNA for the CDR3: TGTGCCATCGCCTCTGAAATTAGCGGGAGGTTCTCCTACAATGAGCAGTTCTTC. Translating it yields CAIASEISGRFSYNEQFF.

V is TRBV5-6 and J is TRBJ1-1; weak D call: TRBD1 (5 bases). Trimming cost V 4 bases and J 4 bases, with 14 bases left between them. CDR1 is SGHDT and CDR2 is YYEEEE in the germline V gene. The CDR3 extends over 14 amino acids. DNA for the CDR3: TGTGCCAGCAGCCCCTCCGGGGGACGCACTGAAGCTTTCTTT. Its protein product is CASSPSGGRTEAFF.

The J gene is TRBJ2-6, the V gene TRBV11-2, with 9 bases identical to TRBD1. Germline CDR1 SGHAT, CDR2 FQNNGV. The CDR3 is 15 residues long. The V gene end was trimmed by 4 bases and the J gene end by 3 bases; junction bases not matched to a gene: 1. The CDR3 loop is CASSWTGDGANVLTF. CDR3 in DNA: TGTGCCAGCAGCTGGACAGGGGATGGGGCCAACGTCCTGACTTTC.

The chain couples TRBV6-5 to TRBJ2-7; perhaps TRBD2 as D (5 bases). Trimming cost V 6 bases and J 4 bases, with 13 bases left between them. CDR3 length equals 13 residues. Germline loops: CDR1 MNHEY, CDR2 SVGAGI. The DNA for the CDR3 is TGTGCCAGCAGCCGGGAATACCTTTACGAGCAGTACTTC. It yields the protein CASSREYLYEQYF.

This chain connects TRBV10-1 to TRBJ2-3, with D possibly TRBD2 on 6 matching bases. V was cut by 2 bases and J by 1 base, with 13 bases left in between. The CDR3 extends over 16 amino acids. In germline, CDR1 is WNHNN, CDR2 SYGVQD (reference sequence). CDR3 sequence reads: CASSERDFGGTDTQYF. In DNA form, the CDR3 reads TGCGCCAGCAGTGAGAGGGACTTCGGGGGCACAGATACGCAGTATTTT.

This clone was observed a few times. This chain uses TRBV28 with TRBJ1-1, with a tentative D call TRBD1 (6 bases). CDR3 size: 13 residues. The V end was cut by 7 bases, the J end by 4 bases, with 13 bases between. Germline V lookup: CDR1 MDHEN, CDR2 SYDVKM. The CDR3 reads CASTFWTATEAFF. DNA for the CDR3: TGTGCCAGCACGTTTTGGACAGCCACTGAAGCTTTCTTT.

This clone came up once. J is TRBJ2-4 and V is TRBV5-4; D might be TRBD1 (5 bases). The CDR3 is made up of 13 amino acids. V lost 4 bases and J lost 8, with 13 bases in between. The germline V gene has CDR1 SGHNT and CDR2 YYREEE (reference sequence). In nucleotides, the CDR3 is TGTGCCAGCAGCCCCCAGGGAAGTGACATTCAGTACTTC. Translation gives CASSPQGSDIQYF.

This clone has a single count. The genes are TRBV5-6 and TRBJ2-2; D call uncertain. From germline, CDR1 is SGHDT and CDR2 YYEEEE. The CDR3 sequence is 12 residues long. V lost 3 bases and J lost 0, with 0 bases in between. The CDR3 sequence: CASSSNTGELFF. DNA of the CDR3: TGTGCCAGCAGCTCGAACACCGGGGAGCTGTTTTTT.

The chain recombines TRBV3-1 (or the pseudogene TRBV3-2) with TRBJ1-2, with D uncertain. The germline V and J ends were trimmed by 0 bases and 4 bases, with 12 bases remaining between them. This CDR3 has 15 amino acids. The V gene's germline CDR1 is LGHDT and CDR2 YNNKEL (reference sequence). DNA of the CDR3: TGTGCCAGCAGCCAAGATCTGGTGGAGCTCTATGGCTACACCTTC. It specifies CASSQDLVELYGYTF.

The rearrangement uses TRBV7-2 and TRBJ2-1, with D uncertain. The CDR3 runs 13 residues. Looked up from germline, CDR1 is SGHTA and CDR2 is FQGNSA. V was cut by 0 bases and J by 5 bases, with 5 bases left in between. The CDR3: CASSLAHDNEQFF. The CDR3 region has the DNA TGTGCCAGCAGCTTAGCGCACGACAATGAGCAGTTCTTC.

The gene calls are TRBV30 and TRBJ1-1; tentatively, D is TRBD1 (6 bases). Germline CDR1 reads GTSNPN; CDR2 reads SVGIG (reference sequence). V was pared by 5 bases and J by 4 bases, with 26 bases between. The CDR3 covers 17 residues. CDR3 sequence: CAWVKDSSGGRGTEAFF. The CDR3 bases are TGTGCCTGGGTTAAGGATAGTAGCGGGGGGCGCGGCACTGAAGCTTTCTTT. The full variable domain, with the rest looked up from reference TRBV30 and TRBJ1-1, is SQTIHQWPATLVQPVGSPLSLECTVEGTSNPNLYWYRQAAGRGLQLLFYSVGIGQISSEVPQNLSASRPQDRQFILSSKKLLLSDSGFYLCAWVKDSSGGRGTEAFFGQGTRLTVV.

The count of this clone is one. The chain uses TRBV2 and TRBJ2-7, with a possible D match to TRBD1 (5 bases). Germline V gene data show CDR1 as SNHLY and CDR2 as FYNNEI. V dropped 6 bases and J dropped 1 base, with 16 bases sitting between them. This CDR3 contains 15 residues. In DNA, the CDR3 is TGTGCCAGCAGACAAATCGGTTCAGGGTCCTACGAGCAGTACTTC. This encodes CASRQIGSGSYEQYF.

The V gene is TRBV11-2, the J gene TRBJ1-2; D remains unclear. This CDR3 contains 13 residues. The ends were cut back, 0 bases at V and 13 bases at J, with 15 bases in the middle. Germline V gene sequence: CDR1 SGHAT, CDR2 FQNNGV. CDR3 protein: CASSLDLTAHCTF. CDR3 coding DNA: TGTGCCAGCAGCTTAGATCTCACGGCCCACTGCACCTTC.

This chain joins TRBV12-3 or TRBV12-4 and TRBJ2-2; 9 positions match TRBD1. J lost 6 bases, V lost 5 bases, and 1 base had no gene match. This CDR3 region has 13 residues. The CDR3 loop reads CASSRDRAGELFF. CDR3 nucleotides: TGTGCCAGCAGTCGGGACAGGGCCGGGGAGCTGTTTTTT.

This chain links TRBV7-8 with TRBJ2-7; D is uncertain. Between the trimmed V and J ends, which lost 3 bases and 2 bases, there was a span of 11 bases. The CDR3 covers 14 residues. Germline V gene sequence: CDR1 SGHVS, CDR2 FQNEAQ. CDR3 bases: TGTGCCAGCAGCTTTTCCGCAGCAACCTACGAGCAGTACTTC. It yields the protein CASSFSAATYEQYF.

V gene TRBV7-9 combines with J gene TRBJ1-4; D possibly corresponds to TRBD1 (5 bases). This CDR3 region has 19 residues. V shed 3 bases and J shed 0 bases, with 20 bases lying between them. Per the germline V gene, CDR1 is SEHNR and CDR2 is FQNEAQ (reference sequence). The CDR3 here is CASSFPRGTGLATNEKLFF. For the CDR3, the DNA is TGTGCCAGCAGCTTTCCCCGCGGGACGGGACTTGCAACTAATGAAAAACTGTTTTTT.